The source of this T cell receptor (beta chain) is a study of Graves' ophthalmopathy and Graves' hyperthyroidism. Study-level background: The authors collected peripheral blood at initial diagnosis, before any treatment. Study-level findings and limits: Blood also contained most of the expanded thyroid clonotypes above 0.001 frequency.

This clonotype came up many times. No antigen is known for it. Beta-chain TCR CDR3 regions were amplified from RNA transcripts. HTBI primers were used in a first-round RT-PCR, which preceded a second-round multiplex PCR. Each CDR3 protein gets one entry after TCRdb re-called the multiplex PCR reads with MiXCR. The sample comprises roughly 400,000 distinct CDR3 sequences, around 18% of which are singletons, and 1.6% rests with the top ten. Germline V gene lookup returns CDR1 MNHNS and CDR2 SASEGT. V dropped 5 bases and J dropped 7; count of bases not matched to a gene: 6. This CDR3 is built from 15 residues.

This TCR came from a woman under 30 with Graves' ophthalmopathy. This chain links TRBV6-1 with TRBJ1-6, with 9 positions matching TRBD1. Specimen: peripheral blood. CDR3 nucleotides: TGTGCCAGCAGTACCCGGGACAGGGCAAATTCACCCCTCCACTTT. It encodes CASSTRDRANSPLHF.